This T cell receptor beta chain was sequenced in a study of T cell responses to AZD1222 COVID-19 vaccine. Findings of the study overall: Donors skewed white British and female; clonal diversity was possibly underestimated. Vaccine-associated CD4 TCRs ranged over spike, dominating at 160-218 and 743-854. Epitopes outside B.1.351 and B.1.1.7 mutated regions reportedly drew nearly half of spike TCRs.

Germline CDR1 is KGHDR and CDR2 is SFDVKD. The V end was cut by 2 bases, the J end by 5 bases, with 14 bases between. The CDR3 is 16 residues long. Libraries were prepared by immunoSEQ multiplex PCR; TCRdb keeps only in-frame clonotypes and omits some of them. The table includes over 50,000 clones, approximately 85% detected once. Recipients boosted at about 4 weeks or about 12 weeks are pooled. This clone was counted once. Antigen: not known. J is TRBJ2-2 and V is TRBV24-1, with D perhaps TRBD1 (5 bases). The sequences come from peripheral blood, collected 28 days after the second AZD1222 dose. The TCR comes from an adult who received the AZD1222 COVID-19 vaccine. CDR3 nucleotide sequence: TGTGCCACCAGTGATTCCAGGCAGGGTGGTACCGGGGAGCTGTTTTTT. Amino acid sequence: CATSDSRQGGTGELFF.